One and the same sample provided the 21 T cell receptor beta chains below, sequenced in a study of T cells in Graves' hyperthyroidism and ophthalmopathy. TCR beta CDR3 regions were amplified from RNA transcripts. The HTBI primer set served for first-round RT-PCR of the TCR CDR3. Via MiXCR, TCRdb re-called the multiplex PCR reads, giving one row per CDR3 protein. In the table there are 350,000 to 400,000 distinct CDR3 sequences, about 18% of which are singletons. Sequencing used blood. The receptor source for this set is a man between 18 and 35 years old with Graves' ophthalmopathy.

In the case of this clonotype: A much larger clonotype is one base distant, so this may be a read error. The V gene is TRBV15, the J gene TRBJ2-5; no reliable D call. CDR1 and CDR2 from the germline V gene are LNHNV and YYDKDF (reference sequence). The CDR3 covers 16 residues. CDR3 DNA: TGTGCCACCAGCAGAGACCTGGACGGGTACCAAGACACCCAGTACTTC. Its translation is CATSRDLDGYQDTQYF.

In the case of this clonotype: This may arise from a read error, as a much more abundant clone is one base away. The V gene is TRBV5-5, the J gene TRBJ2-7, with D perhaps assigned TRBD1 or TRBD2 (5 bases each). Near its end, the DNA agrees better with TRBJ2-1, so the J call may be wrong. The CDR3 is 13 residues long. CDR1 is SGHKS, CDR2 YYEKEE, per germline (reference sequence). CDR3 sequence reads: CASSPGPNYEQFF. CDR3 DNA sequence: TGTGCCAGCAGCCCGGGACCGAACTACGAGCAGTTCTTC.

This clonotype showed up many times. CDR3 DNA: TGTGCCAGCAGCCTACAGATTGGGGTGGGGTACGAGCAGTACTTC. This translates into CASSLQIGVGYEQYF. The rearrangement joins TRBV3-1 to TRBJ2-7; D gene unclear. The germline V gene encodes CDR1 LGHDT and CDR2 YNNKEL (reference sequence). V was trimmed by 4 bases and J by 4 bases, leaving 17 bases between them. This CDR3 has 15 residues.

The sample holds many counts of this clonotype. This chain connects TRBV7-6 to TRBJ2-1; tentatively, D is TRBD1 (6 bases). The germline V gene has CDR1 SGHVS and CDR2 FNYEAQ. This CDR3 comprises 16 residues. V was shortened by 5 bases and J by 5 bases, with 19 bases between the two germline ends. The CDR3 nucleotides read TGTGCCAGCAGCCGCCCGATGGGACAAGCTAACAATGAGCAGTTCTTC. Amino acids: CASSRPMGQANNEQFF.

The gene calls are TRBV6-1 and TRBJ2-3, with 14 bases identical to TRBD2. This CDR3 has 18 amino acids. CDR1 and CDR2 from the germline V gene are MNHNS and SASEGT. V shed 9 bases, J shed 4 bases, and the junction held 15 bases outside the gene matches. The CDR3 is CASLGSTSGGVLPDTQYF. DNA of the CDR3: TGTGCCAGTTTAGGGTCGACTAGCGGGGGGGTTTTGCCAGATACGCAGTATTTT.

The rearrangement links TRBV18 to TRBJ1-4; TRBD1 matches 7 bases. This CDR3 spans 16 amino acids. The V segment lost 3 bases and the J segment 1 base; nucleotides outside the gene matches: 5. Germline CDR1 and CDR2: KGHSH and LQKENI. In nucleotides, the CDR3 is TGTGCCAGCTCACCGCGGCAGGGGGGAACTAATGAAAAACTGTTTTTT. Translated: CASSPRQGGTNEKLFF.

There are many counts of this clonotype. CDR3 coding DNA: TGTGCCATCAGCAGGGAGGGGGTTGAGCAGTTCTTC. It encodes CAISREGVEQFF. The chain uses TRBV10-3 and TRBJ2-1; weak D call: TRBD2 (7 bases). Germline CDR1 is ENHRY and CDR2 is SYGVKD. The CDR3 consists of 12 residues. Trimming removed 6 bases at V and 9 bases at J, with 12 bases between.

The rearrangement uses TRBV19 and TRBJ2-2; D possibly uses TRBD1 or TRBD2 (5 bases each). Germline V CDR1 and CDR2: LNHDA, SQIVND (reference sequence). V was cut by 7 bases and J by 2 bases, with 26 bases left in between. This CDR3 is built from 19 residues. DNA of the CDR3: TGTGCCAGTACCCTTCTTCTTCCGGGGCCAAAGCCCAACACCGGGGAGCTGTTTTTT. Protein: CASTLLLPGPKPNTGELFF. The variable domain in full, with the rest retrieved from reference TRBV19 and TRBJ2-2, is DGGITQSPKYLFRKEGQNVTLSCEQNLNHDAMYWYRQDPGQGLRLIYYSQIVNDFQKGDIAEGYSVSREKKESFPLTVTSAQKNPTAFYLCASTLLLPGPKPNTGELFFGEGSRLTVL.

This clonotype was seen many times. The chain uses TRBV3-1 and TRBJ2-3; possible D gene TRBD2, 8 bases. The V end lost 3 bases, the J end lost 3 bases, and 16 bases lay between the germline ends. Germline CDR1 and CDR2: LGHDT and YNNKEL (reference sequence). The CDR3 has 16 amino acids. For the CDR3, the DNA is TGTGCCAGCAGCCAGACAGGGACTAGGACTACAGATACGCAGTATTTT. Translating it yields CASSQTGTRTTDTQYF.

This clonotype has ten or more counts. The chain uses TRBV20-1 and TRBJ1-1; D call uncertain. Germline V gene sequence: CDR1 DFQATT, CDR2 SNEGSKA (reference sequence). CDR3 length equals 12 residues. V dropped 7 bases and J dropped 6 bases, with 15 bases sitting between them. Here the CDR3 reads CSGTGGLSEAFF. The CDR3 bases are TGCAGTGGAACGGGAGGTCTCTCTGAAGCTTTCTTT.

This clonotype was seen at least ten times. The chain joins TRBV15 to TRBJ1-4, with 8 bases that match TRBD1. Germline-derived CDR1 and CDR2 are LNHNV and YYDKDF (reference sequence). The V segment lost 3 bases and the J segment 8 bases; nucleotides outside the gene matches: 11. The CDR3 runs to 16 residues. CDR3 nucleotides: TGTGCCACCAGCAGGGCCGGGACAGGTCGAGGGGAAAAACTGTTTTTT. Protein sequence: CATSRAGTGRGEKLFF.

This clonotype occurred a few times. V usage is TRBV28 and J usage is TRBJ1-2; the D is unclear. This CDR3 has 13 amino acids. Germline values: CDR1 MDHEN, CDR2 SYDVKM. Deletions cut 10 bases from V and 8 bases from J, with 20 bases between. CDR3 coding DNA: TGTGCCATCCCAGGAGGGCTCGGTAAGGGCTACACCTTC. Translating it yields CAIPGGLGKGYTF.

This clonotype was seen ten or more times. The chain recombines TRBV7-3 with TRBJ2-5; weak D call: TRBD1 (5 bases). The V gene's germline CDR1 is SGHTA and CDR2 FQGTGA. V gave up 5 bases and J gave up 5 bases, with 15 bases separating them. The CDR3 runs 14 residues. The CDR3 region has the DNA TGTGCCAGCAGCCCAGGGTCCCCCGGGGAGACCCAGTACTTC. Protein product: CASSPGSPGETQYF. The full variable domain, its missing parts supplied by reference TRBV7-3 and TRBJ2-5, is GAGVSQTPSNKVTEKGKYVELRCDPISGHTALYWYRQSLGQGPEFLIYFQGTGAADDSGLPNDRFFAVRPEGSVSTLKIQRTERGDSAVYLCASSPGSPGETQYFGPGTRLLVL.

This clonotype was observed at least ten times. J is TRBJ1-1 and V is TRBV20-1; D gene ambiguous. The CDR3 runs 15 residues. CDR1 DFQATT and CDR2 SNEGSKA come from the germline V gene (reference sequence). V was cut by 2 bases and J by 6 bases, with 19 bases left in between. The CDR3 DNA sequence: TGCAGTGCTAGATCGTTCGAGGCGGGTGGAGCTGAAGCTTTCTTT. It codes for CSARSFEAGGAEAFF.

This clonotype was recorded many times. In DNA form, the CDR3 reads TGTGCCACCGTGCCGACAGGGACATCCGAGCAGTACTTC. It specifies CATVPTGTSEQYF. The chain combines TRBV6-1 with TRBJ2-7; TRBD1 aligns across 7 bases. The V gene's germline CDR1 is MNHNS and CDR2 SASEGT. V was clipped by 10 bases and J by 6 bases; unmatched bases: 12. CDR3 length: 13 residues.

In regard to this clonotype: Since a much larger clone is just one base distant, this may be a read error. J is TRBJ2-7 and V is TRBV28; the D gene is possibly TRBD1 (6 bases). Per the germline V gene, CDR1 is MDHEN and CDR2 is SYDVKM. The CDR3 has 14 amino acids. The CDR3 protein is CASRRQVNSYEQCF. CDR3 nucleotides: TGTGCCAGCCGTAGACAGGTGAACTCCTACGAGCAGTGCTTC.

This clonotype was counted many times. This chain links TRBV7-9 with TRBJ2-3; 9 bases align to TRBD2. The length of the CDR3 is 16 residues. Germline V lookup: CDR1 SEHNR, CDR2 FQNEAQ (reference sequence). V lost 2 bases and J lost 4; bases outside the gene matches: 7. CDR3 protein: CASSLQAGGLADTQYF. CDR3 bases: TGTGCCAGCAGCTTACAAGCGGGGGGCCTCGCAGATACGCAGTATTTT. Based on the CDR3 plus reference TRBV7-9 and TRBJ2-3, the full variable domain is DTGVSQNPRHKITKRGQNVTFRCDPISEHNRLYWYRQTLGQGPEFLTYFQNEAQLEKSRLLSDRFSAERPKGSFSTLEIQRTEQGDSAMYLCASSLQAGGLADTQYFGPGTRLTVL.

About this clonotype: One base away lies a much larger clone, so this may be a sequencing read error. The gene calls are TRBV7-8 and TRBJ2-1, with 8 bases identical to TRBD2. CDR3 length: 17 residues. Trimming took 4 bases from V and 8 from J; bases not matched to a gene: 16. Germline-derived CDR1 and CDR2 are SGHVS and FQNEAQ. This chain's CDR3 is CASSYYSGTSGDDEQFF. The CDR3 DNA reads TGTGCCAGCAGCTACTACTCCGGGACTAGTGGGGATGATGAGCAGTTCTTC. Looking up the rest from reference TRBV7-8 and TRBJ2-1 gives the full variable domain: GAGVSQSPRYKVAKRGQDVALRCDPISGHVSLFWYQQALGQGPEFLTYFQNEAQLDKSGLPSDRFFAERPEGSVSTLKIQRTQQEDSAVYLCASSYYSGTSGDDEQFFGPGTRLTVL.

This clonotype was picked up many times. The chain has TRBV2 and TRBJ2-1; maybe TRBD2 (6 bases). This CDR3 is 16 amino acids long. From germline, CDR1 is SNHLY and CDR2 FYNNEI. With 2 bases removed from V and 4 bases from J, the gap between germline ends came to 15 bases. The CDR3 reads CASSESVAGTYNEQFF. DNA for the CDR3: TGTGCCAGCAGTGAATCGGTCGCGGGAACGTACAATGAGCAGTTCTTC.

This clonotype was detected many times. The V and J genes are TRBV11-2 and TRBJ2-2; a weak D match, TRBD2 (7 bases). V was shortened by 0 bases and J by 4 bases, with 15 bases between the two germline ends. CDR1 is SGHAT, CDR2 FQNNGV, per germline. This CDR3 comprises 17 residues. The CDR3 region is CASSLDPGGGGTGELFF. The CDR3 DNA sequence: TGTGCCAGCAGCTTAGATCCGGGGGGCGGCGGCACCGGGGAGCTGTTTTTT.

A remark on this clonotype: This may be a read error, as it is one base from a much larger clone. The chain recombines TRBV7-3 with TRBJ2-1, with 12 positions matching TRBD2. Germline values: CDR1 SGHTA, CDR2 FQGTGA. This CDR3 is built from 14 residues. V shed 4 bases and J 5 bases; nucleotides not matched to a gene: 0. This CDR3 reads CASSWTSGDNEQFF. CDR3 coding DNA: TGTGCCAGCAGCTGGACTAGCGGGGACAATGAGCAGTTCTTC. Filled out from reference TRBV7-3 and TRBJ2-1, the complete variable domain reads GAGVSQTPSNKVTEKGKYVELRCDPISGHTALYWYRQSLGQGPEFLIYFQGTGAADDSGLPNDRFFAVRPEGSVSTLKIQRTERGDSAVYLCASSWTSGDNEQFFGPGTRLTVL.